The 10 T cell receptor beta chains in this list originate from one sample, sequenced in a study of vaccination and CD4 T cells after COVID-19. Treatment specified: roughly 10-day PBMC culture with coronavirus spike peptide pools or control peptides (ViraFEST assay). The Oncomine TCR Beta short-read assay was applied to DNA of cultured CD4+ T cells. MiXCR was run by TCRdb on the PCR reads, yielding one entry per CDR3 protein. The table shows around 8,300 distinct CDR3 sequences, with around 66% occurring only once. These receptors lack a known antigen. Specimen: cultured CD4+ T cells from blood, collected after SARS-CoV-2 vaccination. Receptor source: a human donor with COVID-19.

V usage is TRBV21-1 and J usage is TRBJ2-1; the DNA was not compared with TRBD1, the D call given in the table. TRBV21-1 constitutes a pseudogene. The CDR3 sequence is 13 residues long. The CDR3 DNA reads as TGTGCCAGCCCCCCAGGGACCTACAATGAGCAGTTCTTC. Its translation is CASPPGTYNEQFF.

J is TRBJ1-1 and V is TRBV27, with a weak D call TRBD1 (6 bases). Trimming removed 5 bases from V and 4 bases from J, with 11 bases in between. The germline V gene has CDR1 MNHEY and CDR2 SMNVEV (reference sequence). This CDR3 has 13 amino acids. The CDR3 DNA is TGTGCCAGCAGTAGAGGACAGCTCACTGAAGCTTTCTTT. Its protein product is CASSRGQLTEAFF.

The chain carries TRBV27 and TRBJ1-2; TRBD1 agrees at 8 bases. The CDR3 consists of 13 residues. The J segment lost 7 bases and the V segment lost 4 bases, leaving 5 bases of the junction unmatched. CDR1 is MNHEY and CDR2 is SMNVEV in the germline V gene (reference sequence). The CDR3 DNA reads TGTGCCAGCAGTTCCCAGGGGGCTATTGGCTACACCTTC. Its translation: CASSSQGAIGYTF.

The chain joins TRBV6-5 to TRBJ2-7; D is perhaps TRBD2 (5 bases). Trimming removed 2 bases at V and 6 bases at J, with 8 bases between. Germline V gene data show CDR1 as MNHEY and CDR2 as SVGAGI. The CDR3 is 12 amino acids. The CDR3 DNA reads TGTGCCAGCAGTTACCTCGGAGGCGAGCAGTACTTC. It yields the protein CASSYLGGEQYF.

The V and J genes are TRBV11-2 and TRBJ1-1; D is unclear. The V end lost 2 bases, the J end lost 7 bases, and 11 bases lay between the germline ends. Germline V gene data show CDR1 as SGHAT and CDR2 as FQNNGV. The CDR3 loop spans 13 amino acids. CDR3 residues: CASSLSGSGEAFF. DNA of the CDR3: TGTGCCAGCAGCTTATCCGGGTCTGGTGAAGCTTTCTTT.

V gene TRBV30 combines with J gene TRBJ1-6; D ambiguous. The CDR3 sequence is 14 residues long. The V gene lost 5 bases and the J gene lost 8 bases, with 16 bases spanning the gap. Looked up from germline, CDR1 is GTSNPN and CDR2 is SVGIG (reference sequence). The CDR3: CAWGGIGIYSPLHF. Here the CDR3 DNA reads TGTGCCTGGGGAGGTATAGGGATTTATTCACCCCTCCACTTT. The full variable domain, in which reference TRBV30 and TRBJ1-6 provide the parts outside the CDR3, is SQTIHQWPATLVQPVGSPLSLECTVEGTSNPNLYWYRQAAGRGLQLLFYSVGIGQISSEVPQNLSASRPQDRQFILSSKKLLLSDSGFYLCAWGGIGIYSPLHFGNGTRLTVT.

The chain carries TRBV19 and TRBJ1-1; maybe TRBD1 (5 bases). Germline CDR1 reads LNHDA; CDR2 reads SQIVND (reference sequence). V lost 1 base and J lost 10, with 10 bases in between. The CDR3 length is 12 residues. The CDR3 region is CASSIARGAAFF. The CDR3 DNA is TGTGCCAGTAGTATAGCCCGCGGGGCAGCTTTCTTT.

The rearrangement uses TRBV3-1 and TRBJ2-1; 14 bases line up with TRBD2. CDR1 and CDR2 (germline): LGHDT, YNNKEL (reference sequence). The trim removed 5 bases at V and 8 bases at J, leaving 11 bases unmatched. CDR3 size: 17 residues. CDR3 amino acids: CASSSRTSGGKIDEQFF. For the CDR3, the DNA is TGTGCCAGCAGCTCCAGGACTAGCGGGGGGAAGATAGATGAGCAGTTCTTC.

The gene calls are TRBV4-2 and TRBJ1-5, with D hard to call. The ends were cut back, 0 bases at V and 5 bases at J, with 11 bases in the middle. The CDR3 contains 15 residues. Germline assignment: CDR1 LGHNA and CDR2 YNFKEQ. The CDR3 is CASSQDPGQDQPQHF. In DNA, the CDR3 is TGTGCCAGCAGCCAAGATCCCGGCCAGGATCAGCCCCAGCATTTT.

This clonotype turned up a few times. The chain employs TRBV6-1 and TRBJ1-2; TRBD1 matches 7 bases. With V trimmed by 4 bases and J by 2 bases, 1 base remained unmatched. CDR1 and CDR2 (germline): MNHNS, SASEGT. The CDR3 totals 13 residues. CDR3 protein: CASSVQGNYGYTF. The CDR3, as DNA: TGTGCCAGCAGTGTACAGGGGAACTATGGCTACACCTTC.